These 32 T cell receptor beta chains originate from one sample sequenced in a study of cytomegalovirus exposure and HLA in healthy donors. PCR was performed using 60 Vbeta and 13 Jbeta primers. The repertoire was sequenced with immunoSEQ multiplex PCR; TCRdb's copy has only in-frame clones and lacks some. The repertoire consists of fewer than 200,000 clones, with under 70% occurring once and the leading ten covering 2.8%. The specimen was PBMCs. These receptors were collected from a woman between 40 and 55 years old in good health and CMV-seropositive.

The chain uses TRBV7-3 and TRBJ2-3, with TRBD1 as a possible D gene (6 bases). The CDR3 covers 14 residues. V shed 5 bases and J shed 4 bases, with 13 bases lying between them. The germline V gene encodes CDR1 SGHTA and CDR2 FQGTGA. The CDR3 protein is CASSKGVWPDTQYF. CDR3 nucleotide sequence: TGTGCCAGCAGCAAGGGGGTTTGGCCAGATACGCAGTATTTT.

This clone has only one observation. The gene calls are TRBV7-9 and TRBJ1-3; D is unclear. V was clipped by 5 bases and J by 2 bases, with 7 bases between them. The CDR3 has 13 amino acids. Looked up from germline, CDR1 is SEHNR and CDR2 is FQNEAQ (reference sequence). CDR3 DNA sequence: TGTGCCAGCAGCCGGGATCCTGGAAACACCATATATTTT. This gives the protein CASSRDPGNTIYF.

The CDR3: CSVVPPIRQLEAFF. CDR3 DNA sequence: TGCAGCGTTGTCCCCCCAATTCGACAGCTTGAAGCTTTCTTT. The chain joins TRBV29-1 to TRBJ1-1, with D perhaps TRBD1 (5 bases). The CDR3 consists of 14 residues. Germline V gene lookup returns CDR1 SQVTM and CDR2 ANQGSEA. V dropped 4 bases and J dropped 7 bases, with 19 bases sitting between them.

The CDR3 sequence: CASSAEYHEQYF. The CDR3, as DNA: TGTGCCAGTAGCGCCGAGTACCACGAGCAGTACTTC. The V call is TRBV19, the J call TRBJ2-7; no reliable D call. The CDR3 totals 12 residues. V dropped 6 bases and J dropped 5 bases, with 11 bases sitting between them. Per the germline V gene, CDR1 is LNHDA and CDR2 is SQIVND (reference sequence).

The chain has TRBV7-2 and TRBJ2-3, with TRBD2 as a possible D gene (6 bases). Trimming removed 0 bases from V and 1 base from J, with 8 bases in between. Germline V gene data show CDR1 as SGHTA and CDR2 as FQGNSA. The CDR3 is made up of 15 amino acids. CDR3 in DNA: TGTGCCAGCAGCTTAGCGGGAGGCCGCACAGATACGCAGTATTTT. Its protein is CASSLAGGRTDTQYF.

There are a few counts of this clone. The J gene is TRBJ1-2, the V gene TRBV5-4; D unresolved. Trimming took off 0 bases at V and 6 bases at J, with 18 bases between the two ends. There are 16 residues in the CDR3. Germline CDR1 and CDR2: SGHNT and YYREEE (reference sequence). The CDR3 DNA is TGTGCCAGCAGCTTGGCAACCGAGGGTCTAGCACATGGCTACACCTTC. Its protein product is CASSLATEGLAHGYTF. The full variable domain, rest sourced from reference TRBV5-4 and TRBJ1-2, is ETGVTQSPTHLIKTRGQQVTLRCSSQSGHNTVSWYQQALGQGPQFIFQYYREEENGRGNFPPRFSGLQFPNYSSELNVNALELDDSALYLCASSLATEGLAHGYTFGSGTRLTVV.

The chain employs TRBV7-3 and TRBJ2-1, with 10 bases fitting TRBD1. The CDR3 extends over 15 amino acids. Germline CDR1 and CDR2: SGHTA and FQGTGA. V shed 5 bases and J 12 bases; nucleotides not matched to a gene: 13. This chain's CDR3 is CASSPRDRGPQGQFF. CDR3 nucleotide sequence: TGTGCCAGCAGCCCAAGGGACAGGGGTCCGCAAGGGCAGTTCTTC. Variable domain in full (rest from reference TRBV7-3 and TRBJ2-1): GAGVSQTPSNKVTEKGKYVELRCDPISGHTALYWYRQSLGQGPEFLIYFQGTGAADDSGLPNDRFFAVRPEGSVSTLKIQRTERGDSAVYLCASSPRDRGPQGQFFGPGTRLTVL.

The CDR3 protein is CASSLPPGSEQYF. The DNA of the CDR3 is TGTGCCAGCAGCTTGCCTCCAGGAAGCGAGCAGTACTTC. The chain couples TRBV5-6 to TRBJ2-7; D is unclear. The CDR3 is made up of 13 amino acids. Germline V gene data show CDR1 as SGHDT and CDR2 as YYEEEE. Trimming shortened V by 1 base and J by 6 bases, and 11 bases separated the two germline ends.

J is TRBJ1-3 and V is TRBV28, with 7 nucleotides matching TRBD1. Germline V CDR1 and CDR2: MDHEN, SYDVKM. Trimming at V came to 6 bases and at J to 6 bases, leaving 14 bases not matched to a gene. This CDR3 is built from 16 residues. This CDR3 reads CASRENRGFRLNTIYF. Here the CDR3 DNA reads TGTGCCAGCAGGGAAAACAGGGGTTTTCGGTTAAACACCATATATTTT. Full variable domain (remainder filled in from reference TRBV28 and TRBJ1-3): DVKVTQSSRYLVKRTGEKVFLECVQDMDHENMFWYRQDPGLGLRLIYFSYDVKMKEKGDIPEGYSVSREKKERFSLILESASTNQTSMYLCASRENRGFRLNTIYFGEGSWLTVV.

In regard to this clone: A read error may account for a junction end that differs from germline. The CDR3 DNA reads TGCAGCGCTGAACAGGGATCTGGGGAGCAGTACTTC. Its protein product is CSAEQGSGEQYF. The chain has TRBV29-1 and TRBJ2-7; D may be TRBD1 (6 bases). CDR1 and CDR2 (germline): SQVTM, ANQGSEA. The CDR3 length is 12 residues.

This clone appeared a single time. This rearrangement joins TRBV9 to TRBJ2-2; D is unresolved. With 0 bases removed from V and 6 bases from J, the gap between germline ends came to 9 bases. Germline-derived CDR1 and CDR2 are SGDLS and YYNGEE. This CDR3 comprises 14 residues. The CDR3 loop reads CASSVDRFSGELFF. CDR3 sequence (DNA): TGTGCCAGCAGCGTAGACAGATTCTCCGGGGAGCTGTTTTTT.

This clone came up a few times. The chain links TRBV5-1 to TRBJ1-4, with 7 nucleotides matching TRBD1. Losses at the gene ends were 4 bases for V and 0 bases for J; bases not matched to a gene: 3. CDR1 and CDR2 (germline): SGHRS, YFSETQ. This CDR3 region has 15 residues. CDR3 amino acids: CASSAGTATNEKLFF. The CDR3 DNA reads TGCGCCAGCAGCGCGGGGACAGCAACTAATGAAAAACTGTTTTTT.

The J gene is TRBJ2-6, the V gene TRBV5-1; TRBD1 matches at 8 bases. The V segment lost 3 bases and the J segment 1 base; nucleotides outside the gene matches: 9. This CDR3 is 18 amino acids long. CDR1 is SGHRS and CDR2 is YFSETQ in the germline V gene. DNA for the CDR3: TGCGCCAGCAGCTCCCCAGGGGGCGCCCCGTCTGGGGCCAACGTCCTGACTTTC. This translates into CASSSPGGAPSGANVLTF.

V gene TRBV5-1 combines with J gene TRBJ1-5; 8 positions agree with TRBD1. The junction had 6 bases not matched to a gene; V was cut back by 7 bases and J by 6 bases. Looked up from germline, CDR1 is SGHRS and CDR2 is YFSETQ. The CDR3 contains 13 residues. The CDR3 DNA reads as TGCGCCAGCCAACAGGGGGATGGTCAGCCCCAGCATTTT. Translated, it gives CASQQGDGQPQHF.

The chain carries TRBV5-8 and TRBJ2-3; TRBD1 aligns across 7 bases. Looked up from germline, CDR1 is SGHTS and CDR2 is YDEGEE. This CDR3 region has 14 residues. Trimming took 2 bases from V and 5 from J; bases not matched to a gene: 5. This chain's CDR3 is CASSLGQEKDTQYF. The CDR3, as DNA: TGTGCCAGCAGCTTAGGACAGGAGAAAGATACGCAGTATTTT.

The chain links TRBV5-6 to TRBJ2-2, with D perhaps matching TRBD1 (5 bases). CDR1 and CDR2 (germline): SGHDT, YYEEEE. V was pared by 3 bases and J by 6 bases, with 15 bases between. This CDR3 has 15 residues. CDR3 bases: TGTGCCAGCAGCTCTCGGACATTACGGGCCGGGGAGCTGTTTTTT. Protein product: CASSSRTLRAGELFF.

This clone was counted only a few times. This sequence joins TRBV7-2 and TRBJ1-1; 7 positions agree with TRBD1. V dropped 4 bases and J dropped 3; count of bases not matched to a gene: 5. CDR1 is SGHTA, CDR2 FQGNSA, per germline. The CDR3 totals 14 residues. CDR3 DNA: TGTGCCAGCAGCTCACAGGGGTTGGACACTGAAGCTTTCTTT. This gives the protein CASSSQGLDTEAFF.

J is TRBJ2-3 and V is TRBV11-2, with TRBD2 as a possible D gene (5 bases). This CDR3 has 14 amino acids. The germline V gene encodes CDR1 SGHAT and CDR2 FQNNGV. The V end lost 0 bases, the J end lost 7 bases, and 11 bases lay between the germline ends. The CDR3 coding sequence is TGTGCCAGCAGCTTAGATCACGGGGAATATACGCAGTATTTT. It specifies CASSLDHGEYTQYF.

The V call is TRBV7-3, the J call TRBJ2-1; a weak D match, TRBD1 (6 bases). This CDR3 region has 16 residues. Germline loops: CDR1 SGHTA, CDR2 FQGTGA. Between the trimmed V and J ends, which lost 0 bases and 5 bases, there was a span of 14 bases. Here the CDR3 DNA reads TGTGCCAGCAGCTTAACTCCAGGGGCTAATGACAATGAGCAGTTCTTC. Its translation: CASSLTPGANDNEQFF.

Remarks on this clone: A read error may produce the germline difference seen at one junction end. The chain couples TRBV7-9 to TRBJ2-3; D is possibly TRBD2 (5 bases). The germline V gene has CDR1 SEHNR and CDR2 FQNEAQ (reference sequence). The CDR3 is 13 amino acids. CDR3 amino acids: CSSSFGGTDTQYF. The CDR3 nucleotides are TGTTCCAGCAGCTTCGGGGGCACAGATACGCAGTATTTT.

This clone was counted only a few times. V gene TRBV5-1 combines with J gene TRBJ2-1, with TRBD2 matching 10 bases. Trimming cost V 0 bases and J 7 bases; bases outside gene matches: 4. This CDR3 has 15 residues. Germline loops: CDR1 SGHRS, CDR2 YFSETQ. The CDR3 sequence is CASSLVAGGPNEQFF. The CDR3, as DNA: TGCGCCAGCAGCTTGGTAGCGGGGGGCCCTAATGAGCAGTTCTTC.

This clone was picked up one time. The CDR3 DNA reads TGTGCCAGCAGCCCCCGGGACAGGGCCTACGAGCAGTACTTC. Protein sequence: CASSPRDRAYEQYF. This chain connects TRBV5-6 to TRBJ2-5; 9 bases are a match to TRBD1. Gene TRBJ2-7 matches the end of the DNA better, so the J call may be wrong. The CDR3 is 14 residues long. Per the germline V gene, CDR1 is SGHDT and CDR2 is YYEEEE.

This chain links TRBV7-9 with TRBJ1-5; TRBD1 matches 8 bases. V was pared by 3 bases and J by 0 bases, with 7 bases of the junction left unmatched. This CDR3 contains 17 residues. Looked up from germline, CDR1 is SEHNR and CDR2 is FQNEAQ (reference sequence). CDR3 nucleotide sequence: TGTGCCAGCAGCTTTGGACAGGGACGATATAGCAATCAGCCCCAGCATTTT. It yields the protein CASSFGQGRYSNQPQHF.

The CDR3 loop is CASSQMGTSGSRGPEYF. The CDR3 DNA reads as TGCGCCAGCAGCCAAATGGGGACTAGCGGGAGTCGAGGACCGGAGTACTTC. The chain couples TRBV4-1 to TRBJ2-7, with 14 bases that match TRBD2. J gave up 11 bases and V 2 bases, and 14 bases lay outside the gene matches. CDR3 length: 17 residues. Per the germline V gene, CDR1 is MGHRA and CDR2 is YSYEKL.

The rearrangement links TRBV5-6 to TRBJ1-1; TRBD1 agrees at 7 bases. The CDR3 contains 13 residues. Trimming at V came to 2 bases and at J to 5 bases, leaving 3 bases not matched to a gene. CDR1 and CDR2 (germline): SGHDT, YYEEEE. CDR3 region: CASSLQGLTEAFF. The CDR3 DNA reads as TGTGCCAGCAGCTTACAGGGGTTAACTGAAGCTTTCTTT.

In the case of this clone: The junction departs from the called germline gene at one end, perhaps through a read error. The genes are TRBV5-1 and TRBJ2-4; 7 nucleotides agree with TRBD1. CDR1 is SGHRS and CDR2 is YFSETQ in the germline V gene. The CDR3 has 15 residues. CDR3 coding DNA: TGCGCCAGCCGCTTCACAGGGGTGGCTGGGGACATTCAGTACTTC. Residues: CASRFTGVAGDIQYF.

The rearrangement uses TRBV2 and TRBJ1-2; maybe TRBD1 (5 bases). The CDR3 extends over 14 amino acids. Deletions cut 2 bases from V and 7 bases from J, with 14 bases between. Germline CDR1 and CDR2: SNHLY and FYNNEI. The chain's CDR3 is CASSEQAGDSGYTF. The CDR3, as DNA: TGTGCCAGCAGTGAACAAGCGGGGGACTCTGGCTACACCTTC.

CDR3 nucleotide sequence: TGTGCCAGCACCATGACCGGGGGAGAGACCCAGTACTTC. Residues: CASTMTGGETQYF. The rearrangement joins TRBV21-1 to TRBJ2-5; TRBD2 is the table's D call, not checked against the DNA. TRBV21-1 is a known pseudogene. The CDR3 is 13 residues long.

The gene calls are TRBV5-5 and TRBJ2-3; 14 nucleotides match TRBD2. The trim removed 1 base at V and 4 bases at J, leaving 5 bases unmatched. Germline V gene lookup returns CDR1 SGHKS and CDR2 YYEKEE (reference sequence). CDR3 size: 17 residues. In DNA, the CDR3 is TGTGCCAGCAGCTTGTATTGGACTAGCGGGGGGTCAGATACGCAGTATTTT. It specifies CASSLYWTSGGSDTQYF.

This chain links TRBV7-9 with TRBJ1-1; perhaps TRBD1 as D (5 bases). Trimming pared 4 bases from V and 10 bases from J, leaving 19 bases between. Germline V gives CDR1 SEHNR, CDR2 FQNEAQ (reference sequence). The CDR3 consists of 14 residues. The CDR3 bases are TGTGCCAGCAGCTCCCAGCCCCTGGGGGGTGGAGCTTTCTTT. This sequence encodes CASSSQPLGGGAFF.

The chain is built from TRBV7-2 and TRBJ2-7, with TRBD2 matching 11 bases. After removal of 4 bases from V and 3 bases from J, the junction contained 5 bases not matched to a gene. Germline-derived CDR1 and CDR2 are SGHTA and FQGNSA. The CDR3 extends over 15 amino acids. For the CDR3, the DNA is TGTGCCAGCAGCTCGGCTAGCGGGAGGAACTACGAGCAGTACTTC. This codes for CASSSASGRNYEQYF.

The chain is built from TRBV6-5 and TRBJ1-2, with 8 bases lining up with TRBD1. With 2 bases clipped from V and 8 bases from J, the junction kept 7 bases outside the gene matches. CDR3 length: 14 amino acids. CDR1 and CDR2 (germline): MNHEY, SVGAGI. The CDR3 sequence is CASSYRTGSGGYTF. The CDR3 region has the DNA TGTGCCAGCAGTTACAGGACAGGGTCTGGGGGCTACACCTTC.